This T cell receptor beta chain was recorded in a study of regulatory T cells in long-lasting Graves disease. Per the germline V gene, CDR1 is SNHLY and CDR2 is FYNNEI. The V and J ends lost 3 bases and 1 base respectively, with 7 bases between them. CDR3 size: 14 residues. iRepertoire HTBI primers and Arm-PCR of CDR3 regions built TCR beta libraries. TCRdb re-analysed the multiplex PCR reads in MiXCR, keeping a single row per CDR3 protein. The sample lists about 440,000 distinct CDR3 sequences; about 16% were seen once. At least ten counts were recorded for this clonotype. Time point specified: newly diagnosed GD, antithyroid drugs for less than 3 months. Preparation of the TCR library used RNA extracted from PBMCs. Graves' disease diagnosis followed American Thyroid Association guidelines. This sample was also put to use in a study of T cells in Graves' hyperthyroidism and ophthalmopathy.

The sequence came from a woman aged 18-35 years with Graves disease. Sequenced material: peripheral blood mononuclear cells (PBMCs), taken at new diagnosis, from a patient treated with antithyroid drugs. The rearrangement joins TRBV2 to TRBJ1-5; D is ambiguous. In DNA form, the CDR3 reads TGTGCCAGCAGTGATGCCAGGAGCAATCAGCCCCAGCATTTT. Translation gives CASSDARSNQPQHF.